The 13 T cell receptor beta chains in this list originate from one sample, sequenced in a study of blood T cell repertoires in COVID-19. Data came from immunoSEQ multiplex PCR; TCRdb stores just in-frame clones and leaves some out. In the table there are over 40,000 clones, around 83% of which are singletons. Sequencing was performed on peripheral blood. These receptors were collected from a human donor in a cohort sampled during active COVID-19.

The rearrangement joins TRBV12-2 to TRBJ2-3; the DNA was not used to check the table's D call, TRBD1. TRBV12-2 is labeled a pseudogene. CDR3 size: 19 residues. CDR3 amino acids: CASRLGPLYRGRRGDTQYF. DNA for the CDR3: TGTGCAAGTCGCTTAGGGCCCCTTTACAGGGGCCGCAGGGGAGATACGCAGTATTTT.

The chain joins TRBV7-2 to TRBJ2-5; D possibly corresponds to TRBD2 (5 bases). Germline V lookup: CDR1 SGHTA, CDR2 FQGNSA. This CDR3 has 13 residues. The CDR3 DNA is TGTGCTACTAAGAGGAGGAGCCAAGAGACCCAGTACTTC. This codes for CATKRRSQETQYF.

The chain carries TRBV6-4 and TRBJ1-6; 8 bases agree with TRBD1. The CDR3 contains 13 residues. J gave up 8 bases and V 6 bases, and 3 bases lay outside the gene matches. Germline values: CDR1 MRHNA, CDR2 SNTAGT. CDR3 loop: CASSIQGDSPLHF. CDR3 bases: TGTGCCAGCAGCATACAGGGGGATTCACCCCTCCACTTT.

This chain uses TRBV3-1 (or the pseudogene TRBV3-2) with TRBJ1-5; 10 nucleotides line up with TRBD1. Germline CDR1 reads LGHDT; CDR2 reads YNNKEL (reference sequence). There are 18 residues in the CDR3. J gave up 6 bases and V 0 bases, and 11 bases lay outside the gene matches. The chain's CDR3 is CASSQDGRDRGRLQPQHF. DNA of the CDR3: TGTGCCAGCAGCCAAGATGGGCGAGACAGGGGGCGGCTTCAGCCCCAGCATTTT.

The chain combines TRBV14 with TRBJ1-1, with D unclear. The CDR3 has 15 amino acids. V dropped 4 bases and J dropped 4 bases, with 16 bases sitting between them. The germline V gene encodes CDR1 SGHDN and CDR2 FVKESK. The CDR3 protein is CASSRSRTAGTEAFF. The CDR3 nucleotides read TGTGCCAGCAGCCGATCCCGGACCGCGGGCACTGAAGCTTTCTTT.

Here the CDR3 reads CASSLERRGGNQPQHF. Here the CDR3 DNA reads TGTGCCAGCAGCTTAGAGCGCAGGGGAGGCAATCAGCCCCAGCATTTT. The chain couples TRBV7-2 to TRBJ1-5; perhaps TRBD1 as D (6 bases). V dropped 1 base and J dropped 2 bases, with 12 bases sitting between them. The CDR3 spans 16 residues. The V gene's germline CDR1 is SGHTA and CDR2 FQGNSA.

About this clone: A read error may produce the germline difference seen at one junction end. This sequence joins TRBV30 and TRBJ2-2; D is possibly TRBD2 (5 bases). Germline CDR1 GTSNPN, CDR2 SVGIG (reference sequence). CDR3 length: 13 residues. Here the CDR3 DNA reads TGTGCCAGGAGGCTAGGGAACACCGGGGAGCTGTTTTTT. Its translation is CARRLGNTGELFF.

This clone was found a few times. The chain links TRBV7-9 to TRBJ2-7; 10 nucleotides match TRBD1. The CDR3 runs 14 residues. Germline V gives CDR1 SEHNR, CDR2 FQNEAQ (reference sequence). The ends lost 3 bases at V and 5 bases at J; junction bases unmatched: 4. The CDR3 reads CASSFGTGADEQYF. CDR3 nucleotides: TGTGCCAGCAGCTTCGGGACAGGGGCGGACGAGCAGTACTTC.

The DNA of the CDR3 is TGTGCCAGCAGTTCTGCCACAACAGGGTCCCCGGTATGGGGCTACACCTTC. Its translation: CASSSATTGSPVWGYTF. The V call is TRBV28, the J call TRBJ1-2; possibly TRBD1 for D (6 bases). Trimming cost V 4 bases and J 8 bases, with 26 bases left between them. The CDR3 is 17 amino acids. Germline V gives CDR1 MDHEN, CDR2 SYDVKM.

V and J are TRBV12-3 or TRBV12-4 and TRBJ1-5, with 7 bases that match TRBD1. The V gene end was trimmed by 6 bases and the J gene end by 3 bases; junction bases not matched to a gene: 2. This CDR3 has 13 amino acids. The DNA for the CDR3 is TGTGCCAGCAGGACAGGGCCCAATCAGCCCCAGCATTTT. This translates into CASRTGPNQPQHF.

The rearrangement joins TRBV9 to TRBJ1-3; possibly TRBD1 for D (6 bases). With 4 bases removed from V and 3 bases from J, the gap between germline ends came to 20 bases. Germline lookup yields CDR1 SGDLS and CDR2 YYNGEE. The CDR3 is 17 amino acids. Written as DNA, the CDR3 is TGTGCCAGCAGCCCGAGAGGACAGCTCGCTTATGGAAACACCATATATTTT. It is translated as CASSPRGQLAYGNTIYF.

This clone appeared a few times. This sequence joins TRBV5-1 and TRBJ1-2; 7 nucleotides line up with TRBD1. V shed 4 bases and J 3 bases; nucleotides not matched to a gene: 6. The CDR3 consists of 14 residues. From germline, CDR1 is SGHRS and CDR2 YFSETQ. The DNA for the CDR3 is TGCGCCAGCAGCCAGAAGCAGGGGGACTATGGCTACACCTTC. This gives the protein CASSQKQGDYGYTF.

The V and J genes are TRBV9 and TRBJ1-2; 9 bases agree with TRBD1. V lost 5 bases and J lost 6; bases outside the gene matches: 5. This CDR3 comprises 13 residues. Germline CDR1 reads SGDLS; CDR2 reads YYNGEE. CDR3 loop: CASRATGGNGYTF. Here the CDR3 DNA reads TGTGCCAGCAGAGCGACAGGGGGAAATGGCTACACCTTC.